The following is a T cell receptor (beta chain) sequence with its context. Its antigen is not known. This sample is drawn from a study of CD8 T cells in Susac syndrome. The authors carried out high-throughput sequencing of TCR beta. They applied it to CD8+ and CD4+ T cells obtained from blood. Roughly 0.45 to 1 ug RNA was reverse transcribed with random hexamers. TCRdb redid the calling of the immunoSEQ multiplex PCR reads with MiXCR, one entry per CDR3 protein. The data show about 110,000 distinct CDR3 sequences, approximately 94% seen once. V dropped 0 bases and J dropped 5 bases, with 10 bases sitting between them. This CDR3 spans 13 amino acids. Germline assignment: CDR1 DFQATT and CDR2 SNEGSKA (reference sequence). Study conclusions and caveats: Across the total CD8+ repertoires, about 15 Susac-specific public clones were detected, and across the CD8+ TEMRA repertoires, roughly 5 such clones were detected.

The sequencing input was CD8+ T cells from PBMCs. The receptor's source is a human donor with Susac syndrome. V and J are TRBV20-1 and TRBJ2-5; maybe TRBD1 (6 bases). The CDR3 DNA sequence: TGCAGTGCTAGAGACAGGGGAGCGGAGACCCAGTACTTC. This translates into CSARDRGAETQYF.